What follows are 13 T cell receptor beta chains derived from one specimen sequenced in a study of identical twins. TCRdb re-called the 5' RACE reads with MiXCR, one entry per CDR3 protein. This sample yields 1,800,000 or so distinct CDR3 sequences, of which 25% to 35% are seen a single time; 0.25% to 0.3% belongs to the top ten. Material for sequencing was cord blood. These receptors all come from a newborn girl in good health.

This sequence joins TRBV7-2 and TRBJ2-1; TRBD2 matches at 9 bases. Germline CDR1 reads SGHTA; CDR2 reads FQGNSA. The CDR3 extends over 15 amino acids. Trimming cost V 3 bases and J 7 bases; bases outside gene matches: 7. CDR3: CASSFPSGVMNEQFF. In DNA, the CDR3 is TGTGCCAGCAGCTTCCCTAGCGGGGTAATGAATGAGCAGTTCTTC.

Concerning this clonotype itself: At one end, the junction sequence differs from germline, possibly due to a read error. The J gene is TRBJ1-6, the V gene TRBV5-1; D is ambiguous. This CDR3 has 18 residues. Germline CDR1 SGHRS, CDR2 YFSETQ. CDR3 loop: CASSLDLASGSDNSPLHF. CDR3 bases: TGCGCCAGCAGCTTGGATTTGGCTTCGGGCTCCGATAATTCACCCCTCCACTTT.

The chain combines TRBV5-1 with TRBJ2-1, with 9 bases matching TRBD1. The CDR3 is made up of 14 amino acids. Germline values: CDR1 SGHRS, CDR2 YFSETQ. V dropped 4 bases and J dropped 8; count of bases not matched to a gene: 7. The CDR3 region has the DNA TGCGCCAGCAGCGGGGGGACAGGGATCTATGAGCAGTTCTTC. Translating it yields CASSGGTGIYEQFF.

The chain has TRBV28 and TRBJ2-7; D unclear. The ends were cut back, 4 bases at V and 3 bases at J, with 7 bases in the middle. CDR1 and CDR2 (germline): MDHEN, SYDVKM. The CDR3 loop spans 12 amino acids. The CDR3 coding sequence is TGTGCCAGCAGTTCAATCATCTACGAGCAGTACTTC. It specifies CASSSIIYEQYF. The full variable domain, in which reference TRBV28 and TRBJ2-7 provide the parts outside the CDR3, is DVKVTQSSRYLVKRTGEKVFLECVQDMDHENMFWYRQDPGLGLRLIYFSYDVKMKEKGDIPEGYSVSREKKERFSLILESASTNQTSMYLCASSSIIYEQYFGPGTRLTVT.

This clonotype appeared many times. Written as DNA, the CDR3 is TGTGCCAGCAGCTTAGTACCAGGGGGGTATGGCTACACCTTC. This gives the protein CASSLVPGGYGYTF. V usage is TRBV7-2 and J usage is TRBJ1-2; 7 bases fit TRBD1. Germline V lookup: CDR1 SGHTA, CDR2 FQGNSA. The CDR3 is 14 amino acids. V shed 1 base, J shed 5 bases, and the junction held 4 bases outside the gene matches.

The gene calls are TRBV6-6 and TRBJ2-5; 7 bases align to TRBD2. The trim removed 0 bases at V and 5 bases at J, leaving 12 bases unmatched. The germline V gene encodes CDR1 MNHNY and CDR2 SVGAGI (reference sequence). The CDR3 is 17 amino acids. This chain's CDR3 is CASSYSSATSYGETQYF. The DNA for the CDR3 is TGTGCCAGCAGTTACTCGTCGGCGACTAGCTATGGGGAGACCCAGTACTTC.

V is TRBV6-6 and J is TRBJ1-4; D is unclear. Germline loops: CDR1 MNHNY, CDR2 SVGAGI (reference sequence). This CDR3 is 17 amino acids long. Between the trimmed V and J ends, which lost 2 bases and 4 bases, there was a span of 17 bases. This chain's CDR3 is CASSYDGSQWGNEKLFF. The CDR3 DNA reads TGTGCCAGCAGTTACGACGGCTCCCAGTGGGGTAATGAAAAACTGTTTTTT.

Only a few counts were recorded for this clonotype. V is TRBV28 and J is TRBJ2-3; no clear D. CDR3 length equals 15 residues. Germline V lookup: CDR1 MDHEN, CDR2 SYDVKM. Trimming removed 4 bases at V and 5 bases at J, with 16 bases between. CDR3 residues: CASSSFIGRVDTQYF. The CDR3 DNA is TGTGCCAGCAGTTCTTTCATTGGTCGGGTAGATACGCAGTATTTT. The variable domain in full, completed from reference TRBV28 and TRBJ2-3, reads DVKVTQSSRYLVKRTGEKVFLECVQDMDHENMFWYRQDPGLGLRLIYFSYDVKMKEKGDIPEGYSVSREKKERFSLILESASTNQTSMYLCASSSFIGRVDTQYFGPGTRLTVL.

V is TRBV27 and J is TRBJ1-2, with D unclear. Germline CDR1 reads MNHEY; CDR2 reads SMNVEV (reference sequence). The CDR3 extends over 16 amino acids. V was pared by 0 bases and J by 5 bases, with 16 bases between. The CDR3 spells CASSLSEAPAFYGYTF. CDR3 sequence (DNA): TGTGCCAGCAGTTTATCGGAGGCCCCAGCTTTTTATGGCTACACCTTC.

The rearrangement links TRBV28 to TRBJ2-7; D is uncertain. The J call may be wrong; the DNA end is better matched by TRBJ2-4. The CDR3 contains 14 residues. Germline values: CDR1 MDHEN, CDR2 SYDVKM. The CDR3 here is CASSPLTDGNIQYF. CDR3 DNA sequence: TGTGCCAGCAGTCCGCTCACGGACGGAAACATTCAGTACTTC.

The V and J genes are TRBV29-1 and TRBJ1-1; D is unresolved. Deletions cut 1 base from V and 6 bases from J, with 12 bases between. This CDR3 comprises 13 residues. Germline CDR1 reads SQVTM; CDR2 reads ANQGSEA. CDR3 sequence (DNA): TGCAGCGTTGAAGTAGGGATTGGGGCTGAAGCTTTCTTT. Translation: CSVEVGIGAEAFF.

This rearrangement joins TRBV12-3 or TRBV12-4 to TRBJ1-1, with a weak D call TRBD1 (6 bases). This CDR3 has 15 residues. Trimming cost V 0 bases and J 4 bases, with 12 bases left between them. This CDR3 reads CASSLAGALSTEAFF. Written as DNA, the CDR3 is TGTGCCAGCAGTTTAGCGGGGGCTTTAAGCACTGAAGCTTTCTTT.

Note on this clonotype: The junction and the germline gene differ at one end; a read error may be behind it. This chain connects TRBV28 to TRBJ2-7; TRBD2 is a possible D gene (5 bases). Germline CDR1 reads MDHEN; CDR2 reads SYDVKM. CDR3 length: 14 residues. The CDR3 region has the DNA TGTGCCAGCGGTTTAGTAGCGACCTCAAACGAGCAGTACTTC. Translating gives CASGLVATSNEQYF.